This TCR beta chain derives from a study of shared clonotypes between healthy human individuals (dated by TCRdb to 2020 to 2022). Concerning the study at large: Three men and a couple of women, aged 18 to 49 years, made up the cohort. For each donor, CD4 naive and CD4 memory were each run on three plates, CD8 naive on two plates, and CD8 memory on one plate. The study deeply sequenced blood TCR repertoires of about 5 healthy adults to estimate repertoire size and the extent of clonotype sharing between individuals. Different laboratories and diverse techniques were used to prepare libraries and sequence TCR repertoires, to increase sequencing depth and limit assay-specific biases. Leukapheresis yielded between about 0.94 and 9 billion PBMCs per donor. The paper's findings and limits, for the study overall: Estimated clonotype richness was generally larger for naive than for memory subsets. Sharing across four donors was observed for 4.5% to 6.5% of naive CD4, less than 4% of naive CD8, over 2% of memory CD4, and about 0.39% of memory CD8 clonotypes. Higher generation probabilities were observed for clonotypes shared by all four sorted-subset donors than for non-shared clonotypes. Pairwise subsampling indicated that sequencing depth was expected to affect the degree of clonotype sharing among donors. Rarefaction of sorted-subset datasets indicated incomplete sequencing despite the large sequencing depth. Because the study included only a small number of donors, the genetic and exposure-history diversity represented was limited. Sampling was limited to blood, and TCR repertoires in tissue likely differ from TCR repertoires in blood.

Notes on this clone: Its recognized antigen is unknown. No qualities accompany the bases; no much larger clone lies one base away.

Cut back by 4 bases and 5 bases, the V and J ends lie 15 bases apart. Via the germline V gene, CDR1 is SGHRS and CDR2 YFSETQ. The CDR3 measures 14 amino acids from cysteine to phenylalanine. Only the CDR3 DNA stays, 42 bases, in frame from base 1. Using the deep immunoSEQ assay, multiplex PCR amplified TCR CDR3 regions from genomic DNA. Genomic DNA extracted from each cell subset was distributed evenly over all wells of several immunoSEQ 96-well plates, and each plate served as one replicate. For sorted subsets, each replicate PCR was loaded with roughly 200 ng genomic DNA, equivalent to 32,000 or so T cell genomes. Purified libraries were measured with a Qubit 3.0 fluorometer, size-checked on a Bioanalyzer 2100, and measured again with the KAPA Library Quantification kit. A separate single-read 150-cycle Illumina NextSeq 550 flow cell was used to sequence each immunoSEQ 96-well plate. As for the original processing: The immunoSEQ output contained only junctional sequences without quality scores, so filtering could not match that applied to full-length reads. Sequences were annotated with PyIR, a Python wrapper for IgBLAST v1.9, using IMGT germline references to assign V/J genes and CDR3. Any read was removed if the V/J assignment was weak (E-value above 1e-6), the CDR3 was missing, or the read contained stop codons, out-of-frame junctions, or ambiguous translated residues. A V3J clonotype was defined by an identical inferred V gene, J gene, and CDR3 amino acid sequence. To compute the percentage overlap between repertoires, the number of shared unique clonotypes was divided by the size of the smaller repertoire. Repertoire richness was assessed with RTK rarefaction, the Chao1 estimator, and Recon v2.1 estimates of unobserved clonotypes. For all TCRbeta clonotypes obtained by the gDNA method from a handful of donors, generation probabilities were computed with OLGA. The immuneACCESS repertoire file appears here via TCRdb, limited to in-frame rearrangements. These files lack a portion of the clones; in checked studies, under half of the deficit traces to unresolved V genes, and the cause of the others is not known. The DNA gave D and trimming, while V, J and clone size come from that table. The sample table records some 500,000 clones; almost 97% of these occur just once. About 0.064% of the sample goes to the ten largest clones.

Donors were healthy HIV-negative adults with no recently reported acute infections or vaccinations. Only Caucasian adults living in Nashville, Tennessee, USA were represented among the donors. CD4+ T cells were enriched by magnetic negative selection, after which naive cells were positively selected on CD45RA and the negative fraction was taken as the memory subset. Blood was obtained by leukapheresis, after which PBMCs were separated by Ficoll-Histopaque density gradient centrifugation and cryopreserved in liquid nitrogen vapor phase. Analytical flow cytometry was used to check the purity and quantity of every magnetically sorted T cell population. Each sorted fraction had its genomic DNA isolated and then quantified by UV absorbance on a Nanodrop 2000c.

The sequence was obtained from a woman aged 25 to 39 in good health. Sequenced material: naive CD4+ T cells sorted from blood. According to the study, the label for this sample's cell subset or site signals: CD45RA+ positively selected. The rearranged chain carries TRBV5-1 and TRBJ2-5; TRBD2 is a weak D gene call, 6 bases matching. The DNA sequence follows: TGCGCCAGCAGCGTCGCTCGGGGGTTGGAGACCCAGTACTTC. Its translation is CASSVARGLETQYF. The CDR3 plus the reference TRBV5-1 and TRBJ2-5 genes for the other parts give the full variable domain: KAGVTQTPRYLIKTRGQQVTLSCSPISGHRSVSWYQQTPGQGLQFLFEYFSETQRNKGNFPGRFSGRQFSNSRSEMNVSTLELGDSALYLCASSVARGLETQYFGPGTRLLVL.